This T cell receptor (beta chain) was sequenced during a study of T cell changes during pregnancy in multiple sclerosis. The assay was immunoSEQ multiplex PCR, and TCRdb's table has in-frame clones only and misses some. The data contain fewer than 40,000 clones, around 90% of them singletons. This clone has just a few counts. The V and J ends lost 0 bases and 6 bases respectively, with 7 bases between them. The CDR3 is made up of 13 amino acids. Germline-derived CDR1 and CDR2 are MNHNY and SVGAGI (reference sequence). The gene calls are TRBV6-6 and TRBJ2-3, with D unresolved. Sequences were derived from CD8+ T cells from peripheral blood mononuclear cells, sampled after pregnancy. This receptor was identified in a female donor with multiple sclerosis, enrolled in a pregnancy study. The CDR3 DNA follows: TGTGCCAGCAGTTACTCCCCCCAGGATACGCAGTATTTT. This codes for CASSYSPQDTQYF.